One sample yielded the 24 T cell receptor beta chains listed below, sequenced in a study of control samples from healthy donors and cancer patients. Some clones are missing from TCRdb's copy, which holds only in-frame ones; the method was immunoSEQ multiplex PCR. In the table there are 350,000 to 450,000 clones, 90% of which are singletons. Sequencing used PBMCs. The receptors stem from a man in his forties with head and neck cancer.

For this clone: The same CDR3 can be traced to other DNA sequences in this sample. The chain recombines TRBV7-9 with TRBJ1-1; no definite D call. The CDR3 covers 13 residues. Germline V gives CDR1 SEHNR, CDR2 FQNEAQ (reference sequence). V dropped 5 bases and J dropped 2 bases, with 9 bases sitting between them. CDR3 sequence: CASSRTGNTEAFF. DNA for the CDR3: TGTGCCAGCAGCCGGACGGGAAACACTGAAGCTTTCTTT.

J is TRBJ1-6 and V is TRBV11-2; D not resolved. Trimming shortened V by 7 bases and J by 0 bases, and 13 bases separated the two germline ends. The CDR3 contains 16 residues. Germline lookup yields CDR1 SGHAT and CDR2 FQNNGV. CDR3 amino acids: CASTLDGNSYNSPLHF. The CDR3 DNA sequence: TGTGCCAGCACCCTGGACGGGAACTCCTATAATTCACCCCTCCACTTT. Full variable domain (missing parts from reference TRBV11-2 and TRBJ1-6): EAGVAQSPRYKIIEKRQSVAFWCNPISGHATLYWYQQILGQGPKLLIQFQNNGVVDDSQLPKDRFSAERLKGVDSTLKIQPAKLEDSAVYLCASTLDGNSYNSPLHFGNGTRLTVT.

This chain connects TRBV11-2 to TRBJ2-7; D possibly corresponds to TRBD2 (5 bases). CDR3 length equals 14 residues. Germline CDR1 and CDR2: SGHAT and FQNNGV. Trimming cost V 2 bases and J 4 bases, with 12 bases left between them. The CDR3 nucleotides are TGTGCCAGCAGCTTACACACGGAGGTTTACGAGCAGTACTTC. Translated: CASSLHTEVYEQYF. Full variable domain (outside the CDR3, taken from reference TRBV11-2 and TRBJ2-7): EAGVAQSPRYKIIEKRQSVAFWCNPISGHATLYWYQQILGQGPKLLIQFQNNGVVDDSQLPKDRFSAERLKGVDSTLKIQPAKLEDSAVYLCASSLHTEVYEQYFGPGTRLTVT.

The gene calls are TRBV10-3 and TRBJ1-5, with TRBD1 as a possible D gene (6 bases). This CDR3 has 14 residues. CDR1 and CDR2 from the germline V gene are ENHRY and SYGVKD. V was clipped by 6 bases and J by 7 bases, with 16 bases between them. For the CDR3, the DNA is TGTGCCATCAGCGAAGGGGGTTCTCGACAGCCCCAGCATTTT. This gives the protein CAISEGGSRQPQHF.

DNA of the CDR3: TGTGCCAGTAGTATAACCCTTCGGGGGGTGAGGAGCAATCAGCCCCAGCATTTT. Encoded protein: CASSITLRGVRSNQPQHF. The rearrangement uses TRBV19 and TRBJ1-5, with TRBD1 as a possible D gene (5 bases). This CDR3 is built from 18 residues. Looked up from germline, CDR1 is LNHDA and CDR2 is SQIVND (reference sequence). V was clipped by 2 bases and J by 1 base, with 18 bases between them. The full variable domain, its missing parts supplied by reference TRBV19 and TRBJ1-5, is DGGITQSPKYLFRKEGQNVTLSCEQNLNHDAMYWYRQDPGQGLRLIYYSQIVNDFQKGDIAEGYSVSREKKESFPLTVTSAQKNPTAFYLCASSITLRGVRSNQPQHFGDGTRLSIL.

The chain links TRBV14 to TRBJ2-1; D possibly corresponds to TRBD1 (6 bases). Trimming shortened V by 7 bases and J by 5 bases, and 15 bases separated the two germline ends. The CDR3 runs 14 residues. Germline values: CDR1 SGHDN, CDR2 FVKESK. The chain's CDR3 is CASKTATGNNEQFF. The CDR3, as DNA: TGTGCCAGCAAGACCGCGACAGGTAACAATGAGCAGTTCTTC. The entire variable domain, with the rest obtained from reference TRBV14 and TRBJ2-1, is as follows: EAGVTQFPSHSVIEKGQTVTLRCDPISGHDNLYWYRRVMGKEIKFLLHFVKESKQDESGMPNNRFLAERTGGTYSTLKVQPAELEDSGVYFCASKTATGNNEQFFGPGTRLTVL.

The V gene is TRBV6-5, the J gene TRBJ1-1, with D tentatively TRBD1 (6 bases). The ends were cut back, 5 bases at V and 3 bases at J, with 10 bases in the middle. The CDR3 runs 13 residues. CDR1 and CDR2 (germline): MNHEY, SVGAGI. The CDR3 region has the DNA TGTGCCAGCAGTAGGGGGGCGGACACTGAAGCTTTCTTT. Residues: CASSRGADTEAFF.

The chain joins TRBV30 to TRBJ1-2; D uncertain. Between the trimmed V and J ends, which lost 2 bases and 5 bases, there was a span of 9 bases. The CDR3 is 12 amino acids. CDR1 and CDR2 (germline): GTSNPN, SVGIG (reference sequence). In DNA form, the CDR3 reads TGTGCCTGGAGTCCCCCCAGGTATGGCTACACCTTC. Protein product: CAWSPPRYGYTF.

This chain uses TRBV11-2 with TRBJ2-7; tentatively, D is TRBD1 (7 bases). The ends were cut back, 5 bases at V and 5 bases at J, with 22 bases in the middle. This CDR3 contains 16 residues. The germline V gene has CDR1 SGHAT and CDR2 FQNNGV. CDR3 sequence reads: CASSPLGSRGVHEQYF. Here the CDR3 DNA reads TGTGCCAGCAGCCCTCTGGGGAGCAGGGGGGTCCACGAGCAGTACTTC.

CDR3 in amino acids: CASSTQTGGEQYF. The CDR3 DNA follows: TGTGCCAGTAGTACACAGACAGGGGGCGAGCAGTACTTC. The rearrangement joins TRBV19 to TRBJ2-7; 9 nucleotides agree with TRBD1. Germline V gene data show CDR1 as LNHDA and CDR2 as SQIVND (reference sequence). This CDR3 comprises 13 residues. Trimming cost V 4 bases and J 6 bases; bases outside gene matches: 4.

The J gene is TRBJ2-7, the V gene TRBV18, with TRBD2 matching over 11 bases. Germline V gene data show CDR1 as KGHSH and CDR2 as LQKENI. Trimming at V came to 3 bases and at J to 3 bases, leaving 13 bases not matched to a gene. The CDR3 consists of 18 residues. The CDR3: CASSPQNPIAGGIYEQYF. CDR3 bases: TGTGCCAGCTCACCGCAAAACCCCATAGCGGGAGGGATCTACGAGCAGTACTTC.

As for this clone: Other DNA sequences in this sample translate to the same CDR3. The chain is built from TRBV18 and TRBJ1-5; 8 nucleotides align to TRBD1. Germline trimming cut 2 bases from V and 1 base from J; bases unmatched to any gene: 1. In germline, CDR1 is KGHSH, CDR2 LQKENI. CDR3 length: 15 amino acids. CDR3 DNA: TGTGCCAGCTCACCAGACAGGGGCAGCAATCAGCCCCAGCATTTT. It translates to CASSPDRGSNQPQHF.

This clone was found a few times. The rearrangement joins TRBV24-1 to TRBJ2-2; 7 bases are a match to TRBD1. With 9 bases clipped from V and 1 base from J, the junction kept 4 bases outside the gene matches. Germline CDR1 reads KGHDR; CDR2 reads SFDVKD. This CDR3 is built from 14 residues. The DNA for the CDR3 is TGTGCCACCGCTCAGGGGGTGAACACCGGGGAGCTGTTTTTT. Its protein product is CATAQGVNTGELFF.

Turning to this clone: Other DNA sequences in the sample encode the same CDR3. This chain links TRBV18 with TRBJ1-2, with a possible D match to TRBD1 (5 bases). CDR3 size: 13 residues. CDR1 is KGHSH, CDR2 LQKENI, per germline. The V end lost 1 base, the J end lost 5 bases, and 8 bases lay between the germline ends. The CDR3 reads CASSPQGLYGYTF. The CDR3 DNA follows: TGTGCCAGCTCACCACAGGGGCTATATGGCTACACCTTC.

In nucleotides, the CDR3 is TGTGCCAGCAGCTCGACAGACCCCTATGGCTACACCTTC. Its protein is CASSSTDPYGYTF. This chain links TRBV2 with TRBJ1-2; possibly TRBD1 for D (5 bases). The CDR3 covers 13 residues. Germline-derived CDR1 and CDR2 are SNHLY and FYNNEI. Trimming removed 6 bases at V and 4 bases at J, with 12 bases between.

The chain joins TRBV7-9 to TRBJ2-3, with D hard to call. The CDR3 contains 12 residues. V shed 6 bases and J shed 2 bases, with 6 bases lying between them. CDR1 SEHNR and CDR2 FQNEAQ come from the germline V gene (reference sequence). CDR3 nucleotide sequence: TGTGCCAGCAGGTTAAACACAGATACGCAGTATTTT. It yields the protein CASRLNTDTQYF.

J is TRBJ2-3 and V is TRBV7-3; possibly TRBD2 for D (5 bases). Looked up from germline, CDR1 is SGHTA and CDR2 is FQGTGA. The V end lost 1 base, the J end lost 2 bases, and 13 bases lay between the germline ends. The CDR3 sequence is 16 residues long. CDR3 protein: CASSLNLAVPTDTQYF. The CDR3 nucleotides are TGTGCCAGCAGCTTAAATCTAGCTGTACCCACAGATACGCAGTATTTT.

This rearrangement joins TRBV6-2 or TRBV6-3 to TRBJ2-7, with TRBD1 identical over 12 bases. With V trimmed by 4 bases and J by 3 bases, 7 bases remained unmatched. In germline, CDR1 is MNHEY, CDR2 SVGEGT. This CDR3 spans 16 amino acids. The CDR3, as DNA: TGTGCCAGCAGTTGGGGGACAGGGGGCGATTTCTACGAGCAGTACTTC. It yields the protein CASSWGTGGDFYEQYF.

The J gene is TRBJ1-4, the V gene TRBV2; the D gene is possibly TRBD1 (6 bases). Germline loops: CDR1 SNHLY, CDR2 FYNNEI. The CDR3 covers 14 residues. V was trimmed by 6 bases and J by 4 bases, leaving 12 bases between them. The CDR3 DNA reads TGTGCCAGCAGCCCCAGGGGCAGTAATGAAAAACTGTTTTTT. Encoded protein: CASSPRGSNEKLFF.

This sequence joins TRBV29-1 and TRBJ2-7; no clear D gene. The V end lost 2 bases, the J end lost 7 bases, and 9 bases lay between the germline ends. This CDR3 has 11 residues. Germline CDR1 SQVTM, CDR2 ANQGSEA. The CDR3 sequence: CSVERFKEQYF. CDR3 nucleotide sequence: TGCAGCGTTGAACGGTTTAAGGAGCAGTACTTC.

The chain couples TRBV7-2 to TRBJ2-5, with D tentatively TRBD2 (6 bases). This CDR3 is 13 amino acids long. V was trimmed by 5 bases and J by 4 bases, leaving 11 bases between them. Germline CDR1 and CDR2: SGHTA and FQGNSA. This CDR3 reads CASSRGTSETQYF. CDR3 nucleotide sequence: TGTGCCAGCAGCCGCGGGACTTCAGAGACCCAGTACTTC.

The rearrangement uses TRBV7-5 and TRBJ1-1. TRBV7-5 is tagged as a pseudogene. The CDR3 spans 8 residues. The CDR3 DNA sequence: TGTGCCTACCCCGGCGCTTTCTTT. It is translated as CAYPGAFF.

The J gene is TRBJ2-3, the V gene TRBV7-2; D is ambiguous. In germline, CDR1 is SGHTA, CDR2 FQGNSA. Trimming removed 0 bases at V and 3 bases at J, with 4 bases between. The CDR3 consists of 13 residues. CDR3 nucleotides: TGTGCCAGCAGCTTAGCCAGAACAGATACGCAGTATTTT. Translated: CASSLARTDTQYF.

This sequence joins TRBV29-1 and TRBJ1-4, with D unclear. The CDR3 spans 13 residues. V was shortened by 5 bases and J by 8 bases, with 15 bases between the two germline ends. Germline values: CDR1 SQVTM, CDR2 ANQGSEA. The CDR3 region is CSVQPGRTEKLFF. The DNA of the CDR3 is TGCAGCGTTCAACCCGGACGAACAGAAAAACTGTTTTTT.